A selection of T cell receptor beta chains follows, all from one sample in a study of T-cell reconstitution after alpha-beta-depleted transplantation in children. Using its own MiXCR run on the PCR reads, TCRdb lists one record per CDR3 protein. The repertoire holds about 980,000 distinct CDR3 sequences, 25% to 35% seen once, with over 25% in the top ten. This sample comprised PBMCs, mostly from graft donor cells, obtained 360 days after TCRalphabeta/CD19-depleted stem cell transplant. These receptors originate from a boy younger than two who had a stem cell transplant for SCID, so the T cells may come from the graft donor. Both conserved end residues are part of each CDR3. The D gene is left open where the match is weak. Clone size is stated in some rows and not others, as once, few, many or a class when expanded.

>NA|12|TRBJ1-4|TRBV2|NA
CASTGWSEKLFF
TGTGCCAGCACCGGGTGGAGTGAAAAACTGTTTTTT
>NA|15|TRBJ2-5|TRBV5-6|NA
CASSPLGGSQETQYF
TGTGCCAGCAGCCCGCTCGGGGGATCCCAAGAGACCCAGTACTTC
>many|19|TRBJ2-1|TRBV6-5|TRBD2
CASSYYRTSGGVPYNEQFF
TGTGCCAGCAGTTATTATAGGACTAGCGGGGGGGTGCCCTACAATGAGCAGTTCTTC
>few|15|TRBJ2-3|TRBV5-1|TRBD1
CASSHRDRASDTQYF
TGCGCCAGCAGCCACCGGGACAGGGCCTCAGATACGCAGTATTTT
>few|16|TRBJ2-5|TRBV20-1|TRBD2
CSARDPLAGGQETQYF
TGCAGTGCTAGAGATCCACTAGCGGGGGGGCAAGAGACCCAGTACTTC
>few|12|TRBJ2-3|TRBV7-9|NA
CASSLVIMGQYF
TGTGCCAGCAGCCTCGTGATAATGGGGCAGTATTTT
>NA|16|TRBJ2-3|TRBV12-3/TRBV12-4|TRBD2
CASSRAGGRTTDTQYF
TGTGCCAGCAGTAGGGCGGGGGGGCGAACCACAGATACGCAGTATTTT
>NA|14|TRBJ2-5|TRBV12-3/TRBV12-4|NA
CASSRFQIQETQYF
TGTGCCAGCAGCCGGTTCCAGATCCAAGAGACCCAGTACTTC
>few|17|TRBJ1-1|TRBV6-2/TRBV6-3|TRBD1
CASSRSGQGARNTEAFF
TGTGCCAGCAGTCGCTCGGGACAGGGGGCGAGGAACACTGAAGCTTTCTTT
>NA|14|TRBJ2-1|TRBV12-3/TRBV12-4|NA
CASSYGTLYNEQFF
TGTGCCAGCAGTTACGGGACTTTGTACAATGAGCAGTTCTTC
>many|13|TRBJ2-1|TRBV11-2|NA
CASSFKMRSEQFF
TGTGCCAGCAGCTTCAAGATGAGGAGTGAGCAGTTCTTC
>few|15|TRBJ1-5|TRBV28|TRBD1
CASSPPDRGGQPQHF
TGTGCCAGCAGTCCCCCCGACAGGGGAGGACAGCCCCAGCATTTT
>few|19|TRBJ2-3|TRBV11-1|TRBD2
CASSWTSGGANPSTDTQYF
TGTGCCAGCAGCTGGACTAGCGGGGGGGCGAATCCCAGCACAGATACGCAGTATTTT
>NA|12|TRBJ1-1|TRBV12-3/TRBV12-4|NA
CASSFRITEAFF
TGTGCCAGCAGTTTTAGGATCACTGAAGCTTTCTTT
>few|16|TRBJ2-1|TRBV5-6|TRBD2
CASSPGLAPPGNEQFF
TGTGCCAGCAGCCCCGGACTAGCGCCGCCCGGCAATGAGCAGTTCTTC
>NA|16|TRBJ2-5|TRBV24-1|NA
CATSDLSRTGQETQYF
TGTGCCACCAGTGATTTATCGCGTACGGGGCAAGAGACCCAGTACTTC
>few|12|TRBJ2-7|TRBV12-3/TRBV12-4|NA
CASSSEGHEQYF
TGTGCCAGCAGTTCCGAGGGGCACGAGCAGTACTTC
>NA|16|TRBJ2-1|TRBV12-3/TRBV12-4|TRBD2
CASRPTSGGATNEQFF
TGTGCCAGCAGACCTACCAGCGGGGGGGCTACAAATGAGCAGTTCTTC
>few|14|TRBJ2-1|TRBV6-2/TRBV6-3|NA
CASSYSSVYNEQFF
TGTGCCAGCAGTTACTCATCGGTCTACAATGAGCAGTTCTTC
>NA|15|TRBJ1-1|TRBV7-8|NA
CASSLVAQTNTEAFF
TGTGCCAGCAGCTTAGTCGCACAGACGAACACTGAAGCTTTCTTT
>NA|14|TRBJ1-1|TRBV5-1|NA
CASSLEVGPAEAFF
TGCGCCAGCAGCTTGGAAGTAGGGCCGGCTGAAGCTTTCTTT
>few|11|TRBJ2-1|TRBV12-3/TRBV12-4|NA
CASLSYNEQFF
TGTGCCAGCCTCTCCTACAATGAGCAGTTCTTC
>few|14|TRBJ2-3|TRBV4-3|NA
CASSQDLTTDTQYF
TGCGCCAGCAGCCAAGATCTCACCACAGATACGCAGTATTTT
>NA|13|TRBJ1-1|TRBV20-1|TRBD1
CSACTGGAPEAFF
TGCAGTGCCTGCACAGGGGGCGCCCCTGAAGCTTTCTTT
>few|15|TRBJ1-1|TRBV12-3/TRBV12-4|NA
CASSRKGFGGTEAFF
TGTGCCAGCAGTCGAAAAGGGTTCGGGGGCACTGAAGCTTTCTTT
>few|14|TRBJ2-5|TRBV25-1|NA
CASSFAAYQETQYF
TGTGCCAGTTCCTTCGCAGCGTACCAAGAGACCCAGTACTTC
>NA|13|TRBJ2-5|TRBV18|NA
CASLQGFQETQYF
TGTGCCAGCCTACAGGGATTTCAAGAGACCCAGTACTTC
>few|15|TRBJ2-7|TRBV12-3/TRBV12-4|NA
CASSLVGGGAYEQYF
TGTGCCAGCAGTTTAGTTGGGGGTGGGGCCTACGAGCAGTACTTC
>NA|15|TRBJ1-2|TRBV15|NA
CATSPGQGMGYGYTF
TGTGCCACCAGCCCAGGCCAGGGGATGGGCTATGGCTACACCTTC
>few|16|TRBJ2-1|TRBV7-9|NA
CASSSLVGSSYNEQFF
TGTGCCAGCAGCTCGTTGGTGGGTTCTTCCTACAATGAGCAGTTCTTC
>few|17|TRBJ2-1|TRBV6-2/TRBV6-3|TRBD2
CASSRPQGLAGVYEQFF
TGTGCCAGCAGTAGACCACAGGGACTAGCGGGGGTGTATGAGCAGTTCTTC
>NA|17|TRBJ1-5|TRBV4-1|TRBD1
CASSLTDQGASNQPQHF
TGCGCCAGCAGTCTAACGGATCAGGGGGCCAGCAATCAGCCCCAGCATTTT
>NA|16|TRBJ2-1|TRBV24-1|TRBD2
CATSDLGTSGNNEQFF
TGTGCCACCAGTGATTTAGGGACTAGCGGCAACAATGAGCAGTTCTTC
>few|16|TRBJ2-1|TRBV6-2/TRBV6-3|NA
CASSPLGAGVYNEQFF
TGTGCCAGCAGTCCCCTGGGGGCGGGGGTGTACAATGAGCAGTTCTTC
>few|14|TRBJ2-3|TRBV12-3/TRBV12-4|TRBD1
CASNRQGSTDTQYF
TGTGCCAGCAACCGACAGGGTAGCACAGATACGCAGTATTTT
>NA|17|TRBJ1-1|TRBV7-9|TRBD1
CASSLAEVDRLNTEAFF
TGTGCCAGCAGCTTAGCGGAGGTGGACAGGTTGAACACTGAAGCTTTCTTT
>once|16|TRBJ2-1|TRBV5-1|TRBD2
CASSIWTSGEGNEQFF
TGCGCCAGCAGCATATGGACTAGCGGGGAGGGTAATGAGCAGTTCTTC
>NA|12|TRBJ1-2|TRBV29-1|TRBD1
CSVAGGINGYTF
TGCAGCGTTGCAGGGGGGATCAATGGCTACACCTTC
>NA|19|TRBJ2-2|TRBV4-3|TRBD2
CASSHDRGGGGYSVGELFF
TGCGCCAGCAGCCATGACCGGGGGGGAGGGGGATATTCTGTCGGGGAGCTGTTTTTT
>few|18|TRBJ2-2|TRBV4-2|TRBD2
CASSQDGGGGTNTGELFF
TGTGCCAGCAGCCAAGATGGGGGCGGGGGGACGAACACCGGGGAGCTGTTTTTT
>few|16|TRBJ2-6|TRBV20-1|NA
CSAREGLATGANVLTF
TGCAGTGCTAGAGAGGGGCTAGCGACTGGGGCCAACGTCCTGACTTTC
>few|13|TRBJ2-7|TRBV7-8|NA
CASSLPPFLEQYF
TGTGCCAGCAGCTTACCGCCCTTTTTGGAGCAGTACTTC
>many|14|TRBJ2-3|TRBV20-1|TRBD2
CSARLAGGLDTQYF
TGCAGTGCTAGGCTAGCGGGGGGGCTTGATACGCAGTATTTT
>NA|13|TRBJ1-1|TRBV20-1|NA
CSAGLGGNTEAFF
TGCAGTGCGGGATTGGGGGGGAACACTGAAGCTTTCTTT
>few|13|TRBJ1-2|TRBV7-2|NA
CASSLAPSNGYTF
TGTGCCAGCAGCTTAGCCCCCAGCAATGGCTACACCTTC
>few|18|TRBJ2-1|TRBV27|TRBD2
CASSLTLAGGSYSDEQFF
TGTGCCAGCAGTTTGACACTAGCGGGGGGGTCCTACTCCGATGAGCAGTTCTTC
>few|13|TRBJ1-1|TRBV6-1|TRBD1
CASTPRGLTEAFF
TGTGCCAGCACACCCAGGGGGCTGACTGAAGCTTTCTTT
>NA|14|TRBJ2-7|TRBV18|TRBD1
CASSRETGGYEQYF
TGTGCCAGCTCCCGGGAGACAGGGGGCTACGAGCAGTACTTC
>NA|15|TRBJ1-1|TRBV20-1|TRBD1
CSARSRGQPNTEAFF
TGCAGTGCTAGATCCAGGGGACAGCCGAACACTGAAGCTTTCTTT
>NA|16|TRBJ2-1|TRBV7-2|NA
CASSPMSGGLLNEQFF
TGTGCCAGCAGCCCCATGTCGGGGGGCCTATTGAATGAGCAGTTCTTC
>few|13|TRBJ2-7|TRBV20-1|NA
CSATDRFSYEQYF
TGCAGTGCTACGGACCGCTTCTCCTACGAGCAGTACTTC
>many|13|TRBJ1-1|TRBV9|NA
CASSVAEGTEAFF
TGTGCCAGCAGCGTAGCCGAGGGAACTGAAGCTTTCTTT
>NA|16|TRBJ2-3|TRBV5-1|TRBD2
CASSLERGGAADTQYF
TGCGCCAGCAGCTTGGAGCGGGGGGGCGCGGCAGATACGCAGTATTTT
>NA|14|TRBJ1-1|TRBV28|TRBD1
CASSLLRQGYEAFF
TGTGCCAGCAGTTTGTTACGACAGGGGTATGAAGCTTTCTTT
>NA|13|TRBJ2-5|TRBV7-9|NA
CASSLEDRRTQYF
TGTGCCAGCAGCTTAGAGGACAGAAGGACCCAGTACTTC